What follows are 5 T cell receptor beta chains derived from one specimen sequenced in a study of T cells expressing NK-cell markers (dated by TCRdb to the early 2020s). The library was built by means of 5' RACE. These reads were obtained on an Illumina HiSeq 2000. TCRdb reprocessed the reads, so every CDR3 protein sequence counts as one entry and DNA is not shown. The table for this sample shows 150,000 to 200,000 distinct CDR3 sequences. Around 20% of the sample lies in the top ten. The specimen was blood T cells: a sorted CD56 or NKG2C T cell subset, CD4+ or CD8+ T cells, or bulk PBMC T cells (not recorded which). The receptors come from a man between 18 and 69 years old in good health.

The chain carries TRBV27 and TRBJ2-2; checking the TCRdb D call of TRBD1 is not possible without DNA. The CDR3 has 14 amino acids. Germline lookup yields CDR1 MNHEY and CDR2 SMNVEV (reference sequence). CDR3 residues: CASSLGGISGELFF.

The rearrangement links TRBV5-6 to TRBJ2-1; lacking DNA, the TRBD2 call made by TCRdb goes unchecked. This CDR3 is built from 16 residues. Germline V gene sequence: CDR1 SGHDT, CDR2 YYEEEE. This CDR3 is CASSLIAGSSYNEQFF.

This clonotype is classed as medium-sized (0.01 to 0.1%) by frequency. The CDR3 is CASTPTGLYEQYF. The chain joins TRBV6-5 to TRBJ2-7; TCRdb reports TRBD1, a call that lacks DNA to check it against. This CDR3 spans 13 amino acids. CDR1 and CDR2 from the germline V gene are MNHEY and SVGAGI.

CDR3 in amino acids: CASSEDPGQGTYEQYF. The V and J genes are TRBV6-1 and TRBJ2-7; TCRdb outputs TRBD1, but without DNA this stays unchecked. CDR3 length: 16 amino acids. The V gene's germline CDR1 is MNHNS and CDR2 SASEGT.

The CDR3 loop is CASGLVLSPGDITPNTGELFF. The chain couples TRBV12-5 to TRBJ2-2; TCRdb lists TRBD2, though no DNA is available to test this call. CDR3 length: 21 residues. Germline V gene sequence: CDR1 LGHNT, CDR2 FRNRAP.